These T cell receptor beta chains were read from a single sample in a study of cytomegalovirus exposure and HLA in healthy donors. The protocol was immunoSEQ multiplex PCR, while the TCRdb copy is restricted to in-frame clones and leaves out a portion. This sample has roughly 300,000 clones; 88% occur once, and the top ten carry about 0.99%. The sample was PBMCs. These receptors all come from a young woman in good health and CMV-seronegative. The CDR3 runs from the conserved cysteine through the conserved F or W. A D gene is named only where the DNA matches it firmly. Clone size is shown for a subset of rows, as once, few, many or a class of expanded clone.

TGTGCCATCCCCGTAGGGACAGCCCTGAACACTGAAGCTTTCTTT CAIPVGTALNTEAFF TRBD1 - TRBJ1-1 TRBV2
TGCAGCGTTTCATTGCGGCTCCAAGAGACCCAGTACTTC CSVSLRLQETQYF - - TRBJ2-5 TRBV29-1
TGTGCCAGCAGCTTGGATGCGAATTCACCCCTCCACTTT CASSLDANSPLHF - few TRBJ1-6 TRBV5-6
TGTGCCAGCAGCTCCTGGCGGACTCCCTACAATGAGCAGTTCTTC CASSSWRTPYNEQFF - - TRBJ2-1 TRBV11-2
- CASSSSDRDHSYEQYF - - TRBJ2-7 TRBV28
TGTGCCAGCAGCGGCAAGCGCGGGAGGGCCTTCAATGAGCAGTTCTTC CASSGKRGRAFNEQFF TRBD2 few TRBJ2-1 TRBV7-9
TGTGCCAGCAGTTCGGCAGGGGCTAGCACAGATACGCAGTATTTT CASSSAGASTDTQYF - - TRBJ2-3 TRBV28
TGTGCCAGTAGCCGTCGGGGGGAAGCTTTCTTT CASSRRGEAFF - - TRBJ1-1 TRBV19
TGTGCCAGCAGCCATCCTTTTAGGACAGCTCTAAGACTTAACTATGGCTACACCTTC CASSHPFRTALRLNYGYTF - - TRBJ1-2 TRBV4-2
TGTGCCAGCAGCTTAGGCGAGCGGAACACAGATACGCAGTATTTT CASSLGERNTDTQYF - - TRBJ2-3 TRBV7-6
TGCGCCAGCAGAACGGGAGATAAAGAGACCCAGTACTTC CASRTGDKETQYF - - TRBJ2-5 TRBV5-1
TGTGCCAGCAGTTTCGGCCCAGGGTCGGAAAACACCATATATTTT CASSFGPGSENTIYF - once TRBJ1-3 TRBV28
TGTGCCAGCAGTTTAAGGGGCTCCTACGAGCAGTACTTC CASSLRGSYEQYF - - TRBJ2-7 TRBV27
TGTGCCAGCAGTGAAGCGCTTGGCAGCACCGGGGAGCTGTTTTTT CASSEALGSTGELFF - few TRBJ2-2 TRBV6-1
TGTGCCAGCAGCCTCTCCGGGACAGGACAAGAGACCCAGTACTTC CASSLSGTGQETQYF TRBD1 - TRBJ2-5 TRBV7-2
TGCGCCAGCAGTCGAAGCGTCCAGCGGGGACTCTACGAGCAGTACTTC CASSRSVQRGLYEQYF TRBD2 - TRBJ2-7 TRBV5-1
TGTGCCAGCAGCCCCGGACAGATTTACAATGAGCAGTTCTTC CASSPGQIYNEQFF - - TRBJ2-1 TRBV7-6
TGTGCCAGCAGTGCCCGGGTCCCGCAGGAGCAGTACTTC CASSARVPQEQYF - - TRBJ2-7 TRBV2
TGTGCCAGCAGTACAGGGAAACTAGCCAAAAACATTCAGTACTTC CASSTGKLAKNIQYF - - TRBJ2-4 TRBV28
TGCGCCAGCAGCCCCACCGGACTAGCGAGAACCTACGAGCAGTACTTC CASSPTGLARTYEQYF TRBD2 - TRBJ2-7 TRBV4-1
TGTGCCAGCAGGTCGCGGGAGCCGGGAGAGACCCAGTACTTC CASRSREPGETQYF TRBD2 - TRBJ2-5 TRBV2
TGTGCCTGGAGAGAAACAGGGGCGACCCAGTACTTC CAWRETGATQYF TRBD1 - TRBJ2-5 TRBV30
TGTGCCATCAGGAGGACAGATGGCTACACCTTC CAIRRTDGYTF - - TRBJ1-2 TRBV10-3
TGTGCCAGCAGTTTAAGATTTTGGAGCGGGGGCCAAGAGACCCAGTACTTC CASSLRFWSGGQETQYF TRBD2 - TRBJ2-5 TRBV27